This T cell receptor beta chain appears in the sequencing data of a study of T cell changes during pregnancy in multiple sclerosis. Clones were read by immunoSEQ multiplex PCR, and TCRdb kept only the in-frame ones, dropping some. The table includes about 38,000 clones, about nine tenths detected once. This clone showed up just once. The sequence came from a female donor in good health, enrolled as a control in a pregnancy study. Sequencing used CD4+ T cells from peripheral blood mononuclear cells, obtained in the third trimester of pregnancy.

Here the CDR3 reads CASHVGGKTEAFF. The CDR3 bases are TGTGCCAGTCATGTAGGAGGGAAGACTGAAGCTTTCTTT. The V call is TRBV27, the J call TRBJ1-1; D not certain. V was pared by 9 bases and J by 5 bases, with 16 bases between. There are 13 residues in the CDR3. Germline V gene sequence: CDR1 MNHEY, CDR2 SMNVEV (reference sequence).